One and the same sample provided the 13 T cell receptor beta chains below, sequenced in a study of blood T cell repertoires in COVID-19. The assay was immunoSEQ multiplex PCR, and TCRdb's table has in-frame clones only and misses some. The data hold roughly 130,000 clones, with just under 85% observed a single time. Sample: peripheral blood. The receptors derive from a woman in her forties or fifties with acute or convalescent COVID-19.

The chain couples TRBV18 to TRBJ2-3, with 8 bases that match TRBD2. CDR1 is KGHSH and CDR2 is LQKENI in the germline V gene. V lost 3 bases, J lost 4 bases, and 15 bases stayed unmatched. CDR3 length equals 18 residues. The CDR3 coding sequence is TGTGCCAGCTCACCGCCCGGATTGGCGGGGGGTGGGTCAGATACGCAGTATTTT. This translates into CASSPPGLAGGGSDTQYF.

The chain uses TRBV2 and TRBJ2-2; D perhaps matches TRBD1 (5 bases). Trimming removed 5 bases from V and 1 base from J, with 8 bases in between. This CDR3 comprises 14 residues. The germline V gene has CDR1 SNHLY and CDR2 FYNNEI. The CDR3 DNA is TGTGCCAGCAGTACTACAGGGAACACCGGGGAGCTGTTTTTT. It is translated as CASSTTGNTGELFF.

The CDR3 loop reads CSVGLDALYEQYF. CDR3 sequence (DNA): TGCAGCGTGGGACTGGACGCGTTATACGAGCAGTACTTC. This chain joins TRBV29-1 and TRBJ2-7, with D perhaps matching TRBD2 (6 bases). The CDR3 sequence is 13 residues long. The germline V gene encodes CDR1 SQVTM and CDR2 ANQGSEA. V lost 6 bases, J lost 4 bases, and 16 bases lay in between.

The rearrangement joins TRBV25-1 to TRBJ1-1; a possible D gene is TRBD1 (5 bases). CDR1 is MGHDK, CDR2 SYGVNS, per germline. Trimming left V 4 bases short and J 4 bases short, with 13 bases between. This CDR3 has 14 residues. The CDR3 spells CASSARQGSTEAFF. Written as DNA, the CDR3 is TGTGCCAGCAGTGCCCGTCAGGGCAGCACTGAAGCTTTCTTT.

The chain uses TRBV14 and TRBJ1-2, with 7 bases aligning to TRBD1. Trimming took 4 bases from V and 7 from J; bases not matched to a gene: 6. Per germline, CDR1 SGHDN and CDR2 FVKESK. This CDR3 has 13 residues. The CDR3 sequence: CASSLRQGSGYTF. CDR3 bases: TGTGCCAGCAGCCTCCGACAGGGTTCTGGCTACACCTTC.

The CDR3 loop reads CASSLDRQGRNQPQHF. The CDR3 DNA sequence: TGTGCCAGTAGTCTCGATAGACAGGGCCGGAATCAGCCCCAGCATTTT. The chain links TRBV19 to TRBJ1-5; 7 nucleotides agree with TRBD1. Germline loops: CDR1 LNHDA, CDR2 SQIVND (reference sequence). V shed 5 bases, J shed 4 bases, and the junction held 11 bases outside the gene matches. The CDR3 contains 16 residues.

The rearrangement links TRBV5-1 to TRBJ1-2, with 11 positions matching TRBD1. The CDR3 covers 19 residues. Per the germline V gene, CDR1 is SGHRS and CDR2 is YFSETQ. With V trimmed by 1 base and J by 4 bases, 15 bases remained unmatched. As DNA, the CDR3 is TGCGCCAGCAGCTTGACTACCGGGACAGGGGGAAGAATTGTCTATGGCTACACCTTC. Its protein is CASSLTTGTGGRIVYGYTF.

This chain links TRBV5-1 with TRBJ2-3; maybe TRBD2 (5 bases). The CDR3 runs to 13 residues. The ends were cut back, 5 bases at V and 2 bases at J, with 9 bases in the middle. CDR1 and CDR2 from the germline V gene are SGHRS and YFSETQ. CDR3 sequence: CASRMGDTDTQYF. DNA for the CDR3: TGCGCCAGCAGGATGGGAGACACAGATACGCAGTATTTT.

On this clone itself: The same CDR3 also results from other DNA sequences found in this sample. The V call is TRBV29-1, the J call TRBJ1-2, with D tentatively TRBD1 (5 bases). From germline, CDR1 is SQVTM and CDR2 ANQGSEA. The CDR3 covers 11 residues. V shed 4 bases and J shed 6 bases, with 9 bases lying between them. The chain's CDR3 is CSVGQGDGYTF. Written as DNA, the CDR3 is TGCAGCGTTGGCCAAGGGGATGGCTACACCTTC.

This clone was detected only once. This chain joins TRBV27 and TRBJ1-1, with 9 bases identical to TRBD1. CDR1 and CDR2 (germline): MNHEY, SMNVEV (reference sequence). This CDR3 has 16 residues. V was pared by 5 bases and J by 5 bases, with 12 bases of the junction left unmatched. CDR3 in amino acids: CASSQTGGAKRTEAFF. The CDR3 bases are TGTGCCAGCAGTCAAACAGGGGGCGCGAAGAGGACTGAAGCTTTCTTT.

The chain couples TRBV19 to TRBJ1-2; 10 bases map to TRBD1. V was clipped by 4 bases and J by 2 bases; unmatched bases: 4. The CDR3 totals 15 residues. Germline CDR1 and CDR2: LNHDA and SQIVND (reference sequence). The CDR3 sequence: CASSTRGQGNYGYTF. The CDR3 DNA reads as TGTGCCAGTAGTACGCGGGGACAGGGGAACTATGGCTACACCTTC.

The chain is built from TRBV5-1 and TRBJ2-1, with 8 bases matching TRBD2. Germline loops: CDR1 SGHRS, CDR2 YFSETQ. This CDR3 contains 17 residues. V lost 0 bases and J lost 5; bases outside the gene matches: 10. The CDR3 protein is CASSLVMAGGFHNEQFF. CDR3 nucleotides: TGCGCCAGCAGCTTGGTTATGGCGGGGGGTTTCCACAATGAGCAGTTCTTC. The full variable domain, its missing parts supplied by reference TRBV5-1 and TRBJ2-1, is KAGVTQTPRYLIKTRGQQVTLSCSPISGHRSVSWYQQTPGQGLQFLFEYFSETQRNKGNFPGRFSGRQFSNSRSEMNVSTLELGDSALYLCASSLVMAGGFHNEQFFGPGTRLTVL.

Of note for this clone: Just one base apart from a much larger clone, this may be a read error. This chain connects TRBV12-3 or TRBV12-4 to TRBJ2-7; D remains ambiguous. V gave up 6 bases and J gave up 3 bases, with 6 bases separating them. This CDR3 spans 11 amino acids. CDR3 region: CASSSDYEQYF. In DNA form, the CDR3 reads TGTGCCAGCAGCTCAGACTACGAGCAGTACTTC.